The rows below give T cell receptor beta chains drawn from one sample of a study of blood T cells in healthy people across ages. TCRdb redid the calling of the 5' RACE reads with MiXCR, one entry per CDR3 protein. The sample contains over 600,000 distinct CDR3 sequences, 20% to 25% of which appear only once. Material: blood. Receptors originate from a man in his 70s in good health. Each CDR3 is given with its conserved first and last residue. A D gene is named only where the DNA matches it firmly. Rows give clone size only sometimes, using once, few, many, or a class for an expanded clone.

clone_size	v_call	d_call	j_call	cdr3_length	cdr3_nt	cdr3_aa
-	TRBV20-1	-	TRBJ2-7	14	TGCAGTGCTAGCCGGGACCTACAGTCCTACGAGCAGTACTTC	CSASRDLQSYEQYF
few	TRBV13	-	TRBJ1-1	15	TGTGCCAGCAGCCCGCTGGGGATCCGGAACACTGAAGCTTTCTTT	CASSPLGIRNTEAFF
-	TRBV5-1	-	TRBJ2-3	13	TGCGCCAGCGGAGAGGGAAGCACAGATACGCAGTATTTT	CASGEGSTDTQYF
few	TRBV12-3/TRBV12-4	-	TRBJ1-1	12	TGTGCCAGCCAAGTTGTTAACACTGAAGCTTTCTTT	CASQVVNTEAFF
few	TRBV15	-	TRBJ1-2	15	TGTGCCACCAGCAGAGATGTTCCGGGGGCGCGGGGCTACACCTTC	CATSRDVPGARGYTF
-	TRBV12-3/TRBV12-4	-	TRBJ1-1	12	TGTGCCAGCAGGGTAGGGGCGGGTGAAGCTTTCTTT	CASRVGAGEAFF
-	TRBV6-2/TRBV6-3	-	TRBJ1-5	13	TGTGCCAGCTTGCAGGGTAGCAATCAGCCCCAGCATTTT	CASLQGSNQPQHF
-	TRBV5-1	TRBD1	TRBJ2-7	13	TGCGCCAGCAGCATTGACAGGGGTGGCGAGCAGTACTTC	CASSIDRGGEQYF
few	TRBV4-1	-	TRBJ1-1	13	TGCGCCAGCAGCTCCCCGGCAGTGGCAGAAGCTTTCTTT	CASSSPAVAEAFF
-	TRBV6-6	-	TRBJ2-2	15	TGTGCCAGCAGCGTACTAGCATCTTCCACCGGGGAGCTGTTTTTT	CASSVLASSTGELFF
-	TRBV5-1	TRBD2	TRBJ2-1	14	TGCGCCAGCAGCTGGCAGGGAGGGGTCGATGAGCAGTTCTTC	CASSWQGGVDEQFF
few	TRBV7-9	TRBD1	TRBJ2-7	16	TGTGCCAGCAGCTCGACTTCCGGGACAGGGGCTTACGAGCAGTACTTC	CASSSTSGTGAYEQYF
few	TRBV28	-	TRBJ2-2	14	TGTGCCAGCACCCAGACTGCGAACACCGGGGAGCTGTTTTTT	CASTQTANTGELFF
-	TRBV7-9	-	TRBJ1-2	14	TGTGCCAGCAGCTTCGAGGGTGCTGGCAATGGCTACACCTTC	CASSFEGAGNGYTF
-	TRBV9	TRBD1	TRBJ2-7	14	TGTGCCAGCAGCACGGGACAGTCCTCCTACGAGCAGTACTTC	CASSTGQSSYEQYF
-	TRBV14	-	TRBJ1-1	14	TGTGCCAGCAGCCCGATTCACAGGGTGTCTGAAGCTTTCTTT	CASSPIHRVSEAFF
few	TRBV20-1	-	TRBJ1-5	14	TGCAGTGCTACTAGACAGAACCTCAATCAGCCCCAGCATTTT	CSATRQNLNQPQHF
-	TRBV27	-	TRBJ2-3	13	TGTGCCAGCAGTCGGAGCGCGGGAGATACGCAGTATTTT	CASSRSAGDTQYF
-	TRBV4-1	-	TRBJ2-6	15	TGCGCCAGCAGCCAAGTTGGATCTGGGGCCAACGTCCTGACTTTC	CASSQVGSGANVLTF
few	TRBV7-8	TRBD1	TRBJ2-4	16	TGTGCCAGCAGCCCCCCCTGGACAGGAATAAAAAACATTCAGTACTTC	CASSPPWTGIKNIQYF
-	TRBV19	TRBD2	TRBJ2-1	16	TGTGCCAGTAGTGGCAGGGAGGGTAAGGGCTACAATGAGCAGTTCTTC	CASSGREGKGYNEQFF
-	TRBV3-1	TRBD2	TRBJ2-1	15	TGTGTCAGCAGCCAATCCCCGGCTAGCGGCAATGAGCAGTTCTTC	CVSSQSPASGNEQFF
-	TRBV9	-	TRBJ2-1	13	TGTGCCAGCAGCGCAGACCTTACCAATGAGCAGTTCTTC	CASSADLTNEQFF
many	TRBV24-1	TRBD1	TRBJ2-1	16	TGTGCCACCAGTGATTCAGCAGGGGGCTCCTACAATGAGCAGTTCTTC	CATSDSAGGSYNEQFF
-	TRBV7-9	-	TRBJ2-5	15	TGTGCCAGCAGCTTAGAGGCGCGGATGGGCGAGACCCAGTACTTC	CASSLEARMGETQYF
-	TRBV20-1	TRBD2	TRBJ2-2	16	TGCAGTGCTAGAGATAGCGGGAGGGCCCTTACCGGGGAGCTGTTTTTT	CSARDSGRALTGELFF
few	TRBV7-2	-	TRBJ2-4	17	TGTGCCAGCAGCGGACGAAGGACAGATTTAGCCAAAAACATTCAGTACTTC	CASSGRRTDLAKNIQYF
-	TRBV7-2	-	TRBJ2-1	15	TGTGCCAGCAGCTTAGATTGGACTCCATACAATGAGCAGTTCTTT	CASSLDWTPYNEQFF
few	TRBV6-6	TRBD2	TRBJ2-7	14	TGTGCCAGCAGGGTGGGACTAAACTCCTACGAGCAGTACTTC	CASRVGLNSYEQYF
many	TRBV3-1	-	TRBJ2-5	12	TGCGCCAGCAGCCAGGGTCTGGAGACCCAGTACTTC	CASSQGLETQYF
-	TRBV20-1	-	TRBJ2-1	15	TGCAGTGCTTTACGGATTAGCGGAGTAAACAATGAGCAGTTCTTC	CSALRISGVNNEQFF
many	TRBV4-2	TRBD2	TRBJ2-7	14	TGTGCCAGCAGCCCGGGACTAGCGGGAAGCGAGCAGTACTTC	CASSPGLAGSEQYF
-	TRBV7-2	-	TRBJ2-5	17	TGTGCCAGCAGCTTAGTATGGGCTAGCGCTTACCAAGAGACCCAGTACTTC	CASSLVWASAYQETQYF
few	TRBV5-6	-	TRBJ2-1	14	TGTGCCAGCATCCCCAGAGGGATATACAATGAGCAGTTCTTC	CASIPRGIYNEQFF
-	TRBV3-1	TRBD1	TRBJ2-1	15	TGTGCCAGCAGCCGACCACCTACAGGGGGCAATGAGCAGTTCTTC	CASSRPPTGGNEQFF
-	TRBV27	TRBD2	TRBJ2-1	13	TGTGCTTCCAGAAGCGGGAGACGCAATGAGCAGTTCTTC	CASRSGRRNEQFF
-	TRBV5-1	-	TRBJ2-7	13	TGCGCCAGCAGCTCGGAGGGGTTTTACGAGCAGTACTTC	CASSSEGFYEQYF
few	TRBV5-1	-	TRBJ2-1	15	TGCGCCAGCGAAGGTGGCGAGAGCCTTTACAATGAGCAGTTCTTC	CASEGGESLYNEQFF
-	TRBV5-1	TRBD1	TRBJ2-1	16	TGCGCCAGCAGCTTGGGAGGGACAGGGGTTTACAATGAGCAGTTCTTC	CASSLGGTGVYNEQFF
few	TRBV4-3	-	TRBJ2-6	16	TGCGCCAGCAGCCAAGGGACCAGTGGAGGGGCCAACGTCCTGACTTTC	CASSQGTSGGANVLTF
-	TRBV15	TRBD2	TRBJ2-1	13	TGTGTCACCCAGCGGGAGAGGGGCTATGAGCAGTTCTTC	CVTQRERGYEQFF
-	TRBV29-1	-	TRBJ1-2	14	TGCAGCGTTGAAGATCGGGGGTTAGACTATGGCTACACCTTC	CSVEDRGLDYGYTF
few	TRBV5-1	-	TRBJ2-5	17	TGCGCCAGCAGCTTGGAGGGAGGAAATCTTCCTCAAGAGACCCAGTACTTC	CASSLEGGNLPQETQYF
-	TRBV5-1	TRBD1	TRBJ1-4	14	TGCGCCAGCAGCTTCGGGACAGCCGAAGAAAAACTGTTTTTT	CASSFGTAEEKLFF
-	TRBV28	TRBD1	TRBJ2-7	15	TGTGCCAGCAGTTCGGCCGGGACAGACTCCTACGAGCAGTACTTC	CASSSAGTDSYEQYF
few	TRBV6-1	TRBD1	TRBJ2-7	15	TGTGCCAGCAGTCCAAGTTTGACAGGGACCGGCGAGCAGTACTTC	CASSPSLTGTGEQYF
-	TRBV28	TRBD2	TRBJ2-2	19	TGTGCCAGCAGTCCAAGTCGGCTAGCGGGAGGGCGTAGAACCGGGGAGCTGTTTTTT	CASSPSRLAGGRRTGELFF
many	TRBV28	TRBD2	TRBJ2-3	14	TGTGCCAGCAGTCCGGGCGGGAGAACAGATACGCAGTATTTT	CASSPGGRTDTQYF
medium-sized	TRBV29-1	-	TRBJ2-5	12	TGCAGCGTGCGCCGGGGTTCGGAGACCCAGTACTTC	CSVRRGSETQYF
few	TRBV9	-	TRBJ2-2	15	TGTGCCAGCAGCGTAGCGTCCTTGAACACCGGGGAGCTGTTTTTT	CASSVASLNTGELFF
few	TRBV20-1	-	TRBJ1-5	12	TGCAGTGCTCAAGACGGAAATCAGCCCCAGCATTTT	CSAQDGNQPQHF
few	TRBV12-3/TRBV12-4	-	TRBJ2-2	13	TGTGCCAGCAGTCCTGCCCAGACCGGGGAGCTGTTTTTT	CASSPAQTGELFF
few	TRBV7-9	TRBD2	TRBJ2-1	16	TGTGCCAGCAGCTTCACCCAGTTGGGGGAGGGCAAAGAGCAGTTCTTC	CASSFTQLGEGKEQFF